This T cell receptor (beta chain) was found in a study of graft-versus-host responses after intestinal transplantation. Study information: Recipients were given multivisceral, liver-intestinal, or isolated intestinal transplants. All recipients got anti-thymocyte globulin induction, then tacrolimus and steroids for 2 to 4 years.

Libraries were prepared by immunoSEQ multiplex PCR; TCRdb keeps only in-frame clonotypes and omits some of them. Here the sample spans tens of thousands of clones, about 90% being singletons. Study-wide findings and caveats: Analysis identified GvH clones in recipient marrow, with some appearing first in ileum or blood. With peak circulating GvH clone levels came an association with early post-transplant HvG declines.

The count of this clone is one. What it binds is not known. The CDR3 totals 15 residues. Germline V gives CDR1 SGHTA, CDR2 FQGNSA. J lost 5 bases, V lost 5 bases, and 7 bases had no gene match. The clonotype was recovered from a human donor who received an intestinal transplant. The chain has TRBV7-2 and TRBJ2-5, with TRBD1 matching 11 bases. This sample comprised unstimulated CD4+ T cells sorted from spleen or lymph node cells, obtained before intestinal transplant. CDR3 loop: CASSQRTGGRETQYF. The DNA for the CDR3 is TGTGCCAGCAGCCAGAGGACAGGGGGCCGCGAGACCCAGTACTTC.